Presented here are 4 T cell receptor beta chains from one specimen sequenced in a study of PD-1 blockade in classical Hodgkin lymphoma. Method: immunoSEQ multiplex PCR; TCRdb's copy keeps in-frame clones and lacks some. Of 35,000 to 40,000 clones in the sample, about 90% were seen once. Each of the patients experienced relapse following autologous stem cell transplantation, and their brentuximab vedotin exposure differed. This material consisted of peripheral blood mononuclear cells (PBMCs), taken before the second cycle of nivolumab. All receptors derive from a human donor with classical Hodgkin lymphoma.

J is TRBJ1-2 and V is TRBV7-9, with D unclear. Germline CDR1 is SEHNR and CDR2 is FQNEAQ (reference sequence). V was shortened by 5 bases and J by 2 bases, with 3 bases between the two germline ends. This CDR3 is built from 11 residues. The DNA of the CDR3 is TGTGCCAGCAGCATAAACTATGGCTACACCTTC. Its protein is CASSINYGYTF.

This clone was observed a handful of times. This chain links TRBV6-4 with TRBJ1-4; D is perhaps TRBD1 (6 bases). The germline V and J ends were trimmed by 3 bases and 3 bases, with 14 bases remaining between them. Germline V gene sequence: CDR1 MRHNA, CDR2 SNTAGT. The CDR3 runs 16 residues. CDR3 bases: TGTGCCAGCAGTGAACAGGGTCTACTATCTAATGAAAAACTGTTTTTT. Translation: CASSEQGLLSNEKLFF.

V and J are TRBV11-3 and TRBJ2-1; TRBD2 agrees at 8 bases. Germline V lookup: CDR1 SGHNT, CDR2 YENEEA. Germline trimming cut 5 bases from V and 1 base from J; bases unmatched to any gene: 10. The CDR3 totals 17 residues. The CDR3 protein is CASSPRGRQDSYNEQFF. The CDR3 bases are TGTGCCAGCAGCCCCCGCGGGAGGCAGGATTCCTACAATGAGCAGTTCTTC. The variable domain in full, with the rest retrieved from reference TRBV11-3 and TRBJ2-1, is EAGVVQSPRYKIIEKKQPVAFWCNPISGHNTLYWYLQNLGQGPELLIRYENEEAVDDSQLPKDRFSAERLKGVDSTLKIQPAELGDSAVYLCASSPRGRQDSYNEQFFGPGTRLTVL.

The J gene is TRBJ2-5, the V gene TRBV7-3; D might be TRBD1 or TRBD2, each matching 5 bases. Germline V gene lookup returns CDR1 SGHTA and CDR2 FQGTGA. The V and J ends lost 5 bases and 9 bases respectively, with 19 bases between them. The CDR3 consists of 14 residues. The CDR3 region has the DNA TGTGCCAGCAGCCCTGGGACCGCCGTGGGGGCCCAGTACTTC. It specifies CASSPGTAVGAQYF. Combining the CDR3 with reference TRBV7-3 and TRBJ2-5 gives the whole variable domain GAGVSQTPSNKVTEKGKYVELRCDPISGHTALYWYRQSLGQGPEFLIYFQGTGAADDSGLPNDRFFAVRPEGSVSTLKIQRTERGDSAVYLCASSPGTAVGAQYFGPGTRLLVL.